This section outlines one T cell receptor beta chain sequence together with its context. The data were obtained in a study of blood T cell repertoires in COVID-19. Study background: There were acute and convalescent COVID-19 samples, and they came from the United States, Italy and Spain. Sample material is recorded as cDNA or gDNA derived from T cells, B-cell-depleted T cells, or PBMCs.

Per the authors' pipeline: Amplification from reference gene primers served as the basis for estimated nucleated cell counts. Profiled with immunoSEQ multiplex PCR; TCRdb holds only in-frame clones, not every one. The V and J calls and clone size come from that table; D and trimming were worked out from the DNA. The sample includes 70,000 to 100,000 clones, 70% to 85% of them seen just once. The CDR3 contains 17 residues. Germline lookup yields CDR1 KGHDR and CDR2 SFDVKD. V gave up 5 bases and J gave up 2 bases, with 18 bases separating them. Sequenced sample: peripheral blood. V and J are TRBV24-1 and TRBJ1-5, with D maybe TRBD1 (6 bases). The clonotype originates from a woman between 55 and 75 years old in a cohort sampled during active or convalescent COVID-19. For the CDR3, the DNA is TGTGCCACCAGTGCCGCGACAGGCCCGGAGGGCAATCAGCCCCAGCATTTT. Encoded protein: CATSAATGPEGNQPQHF.